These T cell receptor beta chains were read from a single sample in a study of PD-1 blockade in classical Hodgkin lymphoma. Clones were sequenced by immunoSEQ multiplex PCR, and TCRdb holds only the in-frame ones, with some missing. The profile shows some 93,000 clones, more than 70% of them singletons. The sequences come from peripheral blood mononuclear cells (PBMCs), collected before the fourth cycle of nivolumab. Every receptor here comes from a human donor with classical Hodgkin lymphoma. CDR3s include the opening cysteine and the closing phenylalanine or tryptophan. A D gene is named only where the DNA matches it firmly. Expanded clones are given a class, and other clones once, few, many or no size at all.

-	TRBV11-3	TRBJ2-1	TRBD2	CASSLGAGAYNEQFF	TGTGCCAGCAGCTTGGGTGCGGGGGCCTACAATGAGCAGTTCTTC
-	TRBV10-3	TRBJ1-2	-	CAISDRASNYGYTF	TGTGCCATCAGTGACAGGGCTTCGAACTATGGCTACACCTTC
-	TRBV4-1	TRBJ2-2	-	CASSQRGGADGELFF	TGCGCCAGCAGCCAAAGAGGGGGGGCCGACGGGGAGCTGTTTTTT
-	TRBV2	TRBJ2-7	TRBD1	CASRDRGYEQYF	TGTGCCAGCCGGGACAGGGGATACGAGCAGTACTTC
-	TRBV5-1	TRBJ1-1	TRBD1	CASKGTGLNTEAFF	TGCGCCAGCAAGGGGACAGGGCTGAACACTGAAGCTTTCTTT
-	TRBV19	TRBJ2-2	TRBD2	CASSPHGEGGPGELFF	TGTGCCAGTAGCCCACATGGGGAGGGAGGACCCGGGGAGCTGTTTTTT
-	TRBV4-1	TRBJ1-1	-	CASSQDPRGALFTEAFF	TGCGCCAGCAGCCAAGATCCGAGGGGCGCATTGTTCACTGAAGCTTTCTTT
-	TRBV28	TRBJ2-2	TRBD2	CASSVRIGLAGGSTGELFF	TGTGCCAGCAGTGTTAGAATCGGACTAGCGGGAGGCTCCACCGGGGAGCTGTTTTTT
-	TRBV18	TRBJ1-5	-	CASSHGQSNQPQHF	TGTGCCAGCTCACATGGACAAAGCAATCAGCCCCAGCATTTT
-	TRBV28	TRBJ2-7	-	CASSSPARGGSYEQYF	TGTGCCAGCAGTTCCCCCGCGAGGGGGGGCTCCTACGAGCAGTACTTC
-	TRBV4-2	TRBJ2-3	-	CASSQGTGTDTQYF	TGTGCCAGCAGCCAAGGAACGGGCACAGATACGCAGTATTTT
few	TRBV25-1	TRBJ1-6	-	CASRAGTYNSPLHF	TGTGCCAGCAGGGCAGGGACGTATAATTCACCCCTCCACTTT
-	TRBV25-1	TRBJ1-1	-	CASSSWGTGGTEAFF	TGTGCCAGCAGTAGCTGGGGGACCGGGGGAACTGAAGCTTTCTTT
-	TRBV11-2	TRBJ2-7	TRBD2	CASSSNVGGPYEQYF	TGTGCCAGCAGCTCCAATGTGGGAGGGCCGTACGAGCAGTACTTC
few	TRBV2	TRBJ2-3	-	CASKADTGDWRSSTDTQYF	TGTGCCAGCAAAGCGGATACGGGGGATTGGCGTTCTAGCACAGATACGCAGTATTTT
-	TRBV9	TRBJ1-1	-	CASSVDRATEAFF	TGTGCCAGCAGCGTAGACAGGGCCACTGAAGCTTTCTTT
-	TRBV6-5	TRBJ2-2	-	CASSYGRVWAGELFF	TGTGCCAGCAGTTACGGAAGGGTGTGGGCCGGGGAGCTGTTTTTT
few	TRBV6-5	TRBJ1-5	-	CASSLLFNQPQHF	TGTGCCAGCAGTCTCCTTTTCAATCAGCCCCAGCATTTT
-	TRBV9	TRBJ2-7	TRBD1	CASSPSRGYEQYF	TGTGCCAGCAGCCCGAGCAGGGGGTACGAGCAGTACTTC
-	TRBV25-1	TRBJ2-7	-	CASSESGGLSYEQYF	TGTGCCAGCAGTGAAAGTGGGGGCCTCTCCTACGAGCAGTACTTC
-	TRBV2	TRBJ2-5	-	CALKGQRRETQYF	TGTGCCCTCAAGGGTCAGCGCCGCGAGACCCAGTACTTC
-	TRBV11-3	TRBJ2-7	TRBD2	CASSAGTRYEQYF	TGTGCCAGCAGCGCCGGGACTAGGTACGAGCAGTACTTC
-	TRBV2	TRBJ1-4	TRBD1	CASSEAARDSEKLFF	TGTGCCAGCAGTGAAGCCGCTCGGGACAGTGAAAAACTGTTTTTT
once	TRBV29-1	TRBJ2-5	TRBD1	CSVTTGGPETGIEETQYF	TGCAGCGTTACGACTGGTGGGCCAGAGACAGGGATTGAAGAGACCCAGTACTTC
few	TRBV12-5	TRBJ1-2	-	CASGPLLGGANYGYTF	TGTGCTAGTGGCCCACTTTTGGGGGGAGCGAACTATGGCTACACCTTC
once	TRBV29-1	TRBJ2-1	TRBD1	CSVQRGDRGYNEQFF	TGCAGCGTCCAGAGGGGGGACAGGGGGTATAATGAGCAGTTCTTC
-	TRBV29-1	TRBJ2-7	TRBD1	CSVEAGGGYEQYF	TGCAGCGTTGAAGCAGGGGGCGGCTACGAGCAGTACTTC
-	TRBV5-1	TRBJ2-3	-	CASSLASTDTQYF	TGCGCCAGCAGCTTGGCCAGCACAGATACGCAGTATTTT
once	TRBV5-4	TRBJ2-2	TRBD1	CASSRTGETGELFF	TGTGCCAGCAGTCGGACAGGGGAAACCGGGGAGCTGTTTTTT
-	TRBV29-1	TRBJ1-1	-	CSITSLTRNTEAFF	TGCAGCATCACAAGCCTAACAAGGAACACTGAAGCTTTCTTT
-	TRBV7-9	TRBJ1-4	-	CASSWIATNEKLFF	TGTGCCAGCAGCTGGATTGCAACTAATGAAAAACTGTTTTTT
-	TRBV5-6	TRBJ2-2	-	CASSLGQGTGELFF	TGTGCCAGCAGCTTGGGGCAGGGGACCGGGGAGCTGTTTTTT
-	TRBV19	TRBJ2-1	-	CASSTSSASWGYNEQFF	TGTGCCAGTAGTACAAGTTCGGCTAGCTGGGGCTACAATGAGCAGTTCTTC
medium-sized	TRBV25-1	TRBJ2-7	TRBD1	CARTTGGYEQYF	TGTGCCAGAACGACAGGGGGCTACGAGCAGTACTTC
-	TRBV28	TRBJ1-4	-	CASSLDEKLFF	TGTGCCAGCAGTTTGGACGAAAAACTGTTTTTT
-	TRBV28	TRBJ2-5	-	CASSFPPLTATQYF	TGTGCCAGCAGTTTCCCCCCACTGACAGCTACCCAGTACTTC
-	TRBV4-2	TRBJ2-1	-	CASSQVTSSYNEQFF	TGTGCCAGCAGCCAAGTTACTAGCTCCTACAATGAGCAGTTCTTC
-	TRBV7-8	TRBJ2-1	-	CASSIQGSYNEQFF	TGTGCCAGCAGCATACAGGGCTCCTACAATGAGCAGTTCTTC
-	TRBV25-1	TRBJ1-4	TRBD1	CASSDRTGFANEKLFF	TGTGCCAGCAGTGACCGGACAGGGTTCGCGAATGAAAAACTGTTTTTT
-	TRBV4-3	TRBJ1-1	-	CASSQAQNTEAFF	TGCGCCAGCAGCCAAGCTCAGAACACTGAAGCTTTCTTT